The 5 T cell receptor beta chains reported below all come from one sample, sequenced in a study of T cells in women clearing cervical HPV infection. Generated by immunoSEQ multiplex PCR, the TCRdb table keeps only in-frame clones and is missing some. Its listing shows tens of thousands of clones. Sequenced input: blood buffy coat. These receptors were taken from a woman between 18 and 70 years old with a cervical HPV16 infection that either progressed to CIN3+ or cleared (not recorded which).

For this clone: The read halts 3 residues ahead of the CDR3 end, with the missing end drawn from the germline J gene. This sequence joins TRBV11-2 and TRBJ2-7, with 8 bases lining up with TRBD2. V lost 3 bases and J lost 3; bases outside the gene matches: 4. The germline gives CDR1 SGHAT, CDR2 FQNNGV. The CDR3 consists of 14 residues. Here the CDR3 reads CASSFQGTSYEQYF. CDR3 DNA, as far as it was read: TGTGCCAGCAGCTTTCAAGGGACTAGCTACGAG.

To note about this clone: The read falls 3 residues short of the CDR3 end, and the missing part is taken from the germline J gene. J is TRBJ2-1 and V is TRBV7-2, with 7 positions matching TRBD2. The trim removed 4 bases at V and 5 bases at J, leaving 8 bases unmatched. The germline V gene encodes CDR1 SGHTA and CDR2 FQGNSA. This CDR3 has 15 residues. CDR3 bases read: TGTGCCAGCAGCTCACAATGGGCGGGAGACAATGAG. Translating gives CASSSQWAGDNE. The complete CDR3 reads CASSSQWAGDNEQFF.

Worth noting for this clone: The CDR3 end falls 3 residues outside the read, so it is completed with the germline J gene. This rearrangement joins TRBV5-4 to TRBJ1-4; D unclear. CDR1 is SGHNT and CDR2 is YYREEE in the germline V gene (reference sequence). V shed 0 bases and J shed 0 bases, with 3 bases lying between them. The CDR3 consists of 14 residues. The DNA read from the CDR3 is TGTGCCAGCAGCTTGGCTACAACTAATGAAAAA. Translated: CASSLATTNEK. The complete CDR3 protein is CASSLATTNEKLFF.

The CDR3 is CASSLRDYGYTF. The covered CDR3 bases are TGTGCCAGCAGCCTACGAGACTATGGC. The chain carries TRBV5-4 and TRBJ1-2, with D unresolved. The read falls 3 residues short of the CDR3 end, and the missing part is taken from the germline J gene. The CDR3 covers 12 residues. CDR1 and CDR2 from the germline V gene are SGHNT and YYREEE (reference sequence). V was cut by 4 bases and J by 3 bases, with 7 bases left in between.

In the case of this clone: The missing CDR3 end, 3 residues past where the read stops, is filled in from the germline J gene. This chain joins TRBV16 and TRBJ1-5; 7 nucleotides agree with TRBD1. V dropped 3 bases and J dropped 7; count of bases not matched to a gene: 3. This CDR3 has 13 residues. Germline loops: CDR1 KGHSY, CDR2 FQNENV. CDR3 sequence: CASSQAGGQPQHF. CDR3 DNA, as far as it was read: TGTGCCAGCAGCCAGGCAGGGGGGCAGCCC. Using reference TRBV16 and TRBJ1-5 for the parts outside the CDR3, the full variable domain is GEEVAQTPKHLVRGEGQKAKLYCAPIKGHSYVFWYQQVLKNEFKFLISFQNENVFDETGMPKERFSAKCLPNSPCSLEIQATKLEDSAVYFCASSQAGGQPQHFGDGTRLSIL.